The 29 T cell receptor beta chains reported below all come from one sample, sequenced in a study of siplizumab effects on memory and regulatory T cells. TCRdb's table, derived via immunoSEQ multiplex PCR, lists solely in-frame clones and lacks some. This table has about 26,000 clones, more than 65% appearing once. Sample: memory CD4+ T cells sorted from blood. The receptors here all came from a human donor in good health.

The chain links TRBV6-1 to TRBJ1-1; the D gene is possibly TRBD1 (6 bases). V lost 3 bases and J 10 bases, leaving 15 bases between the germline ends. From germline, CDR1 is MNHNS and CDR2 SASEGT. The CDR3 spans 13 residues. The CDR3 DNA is TGTGCCAGCAGTGACAGGGGCGCGGTACGAGCTTTCTTT. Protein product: CASSDRGAVRAFF.

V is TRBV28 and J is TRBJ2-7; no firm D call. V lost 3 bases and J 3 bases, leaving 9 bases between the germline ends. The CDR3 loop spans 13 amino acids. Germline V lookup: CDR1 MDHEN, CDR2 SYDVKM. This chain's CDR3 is CASSFLGNYEQYF. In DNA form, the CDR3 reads TGTGCCAGCAGTTTTCTAGGGAACTACGAGCAGTACTTC.

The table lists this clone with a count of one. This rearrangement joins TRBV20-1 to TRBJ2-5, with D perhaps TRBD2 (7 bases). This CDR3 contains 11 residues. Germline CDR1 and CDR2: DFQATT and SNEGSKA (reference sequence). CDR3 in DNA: TGCGGGAAGGGGGGAGGGGAGACCCAGTACTTC. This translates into CGKGGGETQYF.

CDR3 loop: CASSSQRTGELFF. The CDR3 DNA is TGTGCCAGCAGCTCACAGAGGACCGGGGAGCTGTTTTTT. The chain has TRBV7-3 and TRBJ2-2; D gene ambiguous. V lost 4 bases, J lost 5 bases, and 8 bases lay in between. Germline values: CDR1 SGHTA, CDR2 FQGTGA. The CDR3 has 13 amino acids. The full variable domain, rest sourced from reference TRBV7-3 and TRBJ2-2, is GAGVSQTPSNKVTEKGKYVELRCDPISGHTALYWYRQSLGQGPEFLIYFQGTGAADDSGLPNDRFFAVRPEGSVSTLKIQRTERGDSAVYLCASSSQRTGELFFGEGSRLTVL.

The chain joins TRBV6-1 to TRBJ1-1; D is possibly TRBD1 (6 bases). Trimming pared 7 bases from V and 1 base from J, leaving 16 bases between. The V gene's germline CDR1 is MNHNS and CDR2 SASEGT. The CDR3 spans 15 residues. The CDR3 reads CASKGWGPRNTEAFF. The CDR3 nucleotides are TGTGCCAGCAAAGGGTGGGGGCCCAGGAACACTGAAGCTTTCTTT.

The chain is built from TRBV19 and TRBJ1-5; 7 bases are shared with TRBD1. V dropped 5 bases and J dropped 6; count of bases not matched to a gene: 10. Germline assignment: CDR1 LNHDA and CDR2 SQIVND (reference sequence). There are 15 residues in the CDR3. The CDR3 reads CASSSSRQGGQPQHF. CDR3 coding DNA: TGTGCCAGTAGTTCCTCAAGACAGGGAGGTCAGCCCCAGCATTTT.

The CDR3 sequence: CSVKRVQGVEQYF. CDR3 in DNA: TGCAGCGTTAAACGGGTTCAAGGGGTCGAGCAGTACTTC. This sequence joins TRBV29-1 and TRBJ2-7; D is possibly TRBD1 (5 bases). Germline V lookup: CDR1 SQVTM, CDR2 ANQGSEA. The CDR3 loop spans 13 amino acids. Deletions cut 5 bases from V and 6 bases from J, with 17 bases between.

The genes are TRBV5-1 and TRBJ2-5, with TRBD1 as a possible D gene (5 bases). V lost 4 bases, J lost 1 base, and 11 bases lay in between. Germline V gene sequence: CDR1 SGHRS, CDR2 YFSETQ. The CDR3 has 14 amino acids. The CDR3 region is CASSPDSSQETQYF. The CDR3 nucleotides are TGCGCCAGCAGCCCCGACAGCAGCCAAGAGACCCAGTACTTC.

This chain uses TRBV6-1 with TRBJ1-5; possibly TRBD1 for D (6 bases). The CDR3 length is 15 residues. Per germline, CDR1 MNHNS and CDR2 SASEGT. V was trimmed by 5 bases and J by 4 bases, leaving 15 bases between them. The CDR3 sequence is CASSPKTGLNQPQHF. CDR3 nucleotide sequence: TGTGCCAGCAGTCCGAAGACAGGCCTAAATCAGCCCCAGCATTTT.

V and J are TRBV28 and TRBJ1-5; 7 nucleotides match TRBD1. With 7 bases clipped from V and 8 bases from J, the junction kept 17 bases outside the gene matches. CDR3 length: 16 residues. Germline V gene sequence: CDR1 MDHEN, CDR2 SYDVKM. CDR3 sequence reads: CASTRRTDRDRKPQHF. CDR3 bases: TGTGCCAGCACCCGTCGGACCGACAGGGATCGGAAGCCCCAGCATTTT.

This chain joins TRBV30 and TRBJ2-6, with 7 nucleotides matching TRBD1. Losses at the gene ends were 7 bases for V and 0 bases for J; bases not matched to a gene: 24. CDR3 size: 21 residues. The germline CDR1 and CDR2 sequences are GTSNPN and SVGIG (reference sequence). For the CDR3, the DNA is TGTGCCTCTAGAAAGATACACAGGGGCCAATTAACCAGCTCTGGGGCCAACGTCCTGACTTTC. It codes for CASRKIHRGQLTSSGANVLTF.

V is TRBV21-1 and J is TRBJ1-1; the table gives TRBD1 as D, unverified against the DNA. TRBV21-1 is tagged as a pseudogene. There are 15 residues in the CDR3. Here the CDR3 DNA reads TGTGCCAGCAGCTTGGACGGACAGCCGAACACTGAAGCTTTCTTT. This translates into CASSLDGQPNTEAFF.

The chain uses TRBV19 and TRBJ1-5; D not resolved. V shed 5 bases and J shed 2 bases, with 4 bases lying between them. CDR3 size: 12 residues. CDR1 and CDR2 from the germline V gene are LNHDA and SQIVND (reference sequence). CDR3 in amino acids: CASSYGNQPQHF. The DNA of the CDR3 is TGTGCCAGTAGTTACGGCAATCAGCCCCAGCATTTT.

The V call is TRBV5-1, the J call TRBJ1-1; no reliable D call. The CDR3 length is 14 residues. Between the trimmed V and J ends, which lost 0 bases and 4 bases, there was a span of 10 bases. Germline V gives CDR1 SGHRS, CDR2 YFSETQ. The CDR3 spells CASSLEAGSTEAFF. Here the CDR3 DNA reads TGCGCCAGCAGCTTGGAGGCGGGAAGCACTGAAGCTTTCTTT.

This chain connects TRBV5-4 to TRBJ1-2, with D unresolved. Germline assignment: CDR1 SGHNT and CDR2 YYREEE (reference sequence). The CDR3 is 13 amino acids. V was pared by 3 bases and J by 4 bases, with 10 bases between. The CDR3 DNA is TGTGCCAGCAGCTCCGACACGATCTATGGCTACACCTTC. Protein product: CASSSDTIYGYTF.

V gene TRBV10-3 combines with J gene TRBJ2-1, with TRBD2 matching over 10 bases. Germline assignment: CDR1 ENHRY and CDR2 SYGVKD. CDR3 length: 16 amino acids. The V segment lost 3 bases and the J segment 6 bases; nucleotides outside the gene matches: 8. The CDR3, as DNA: TGTGCCATCAGTGATCCTAGCGGGAGTGTGCGCAATGAGCAGTTCTTC. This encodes CAISDPSGSVRNEQFF.

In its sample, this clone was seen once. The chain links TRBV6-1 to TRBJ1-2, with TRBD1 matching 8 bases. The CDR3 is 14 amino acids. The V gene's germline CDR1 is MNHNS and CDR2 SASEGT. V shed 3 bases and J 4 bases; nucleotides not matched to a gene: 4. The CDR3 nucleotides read TGTGCCAGCAGTGATTGGACAGGGTCCTATGGCTACACCTTC. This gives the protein CASSDWTGSYGYTF.

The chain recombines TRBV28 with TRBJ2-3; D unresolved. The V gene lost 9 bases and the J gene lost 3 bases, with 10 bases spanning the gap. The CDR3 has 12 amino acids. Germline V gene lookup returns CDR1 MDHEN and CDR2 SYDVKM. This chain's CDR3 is CASLSQTDTQYF. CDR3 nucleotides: TGTGCCAGTCTTAGTCAGACAGATACGCAGTATTTT.

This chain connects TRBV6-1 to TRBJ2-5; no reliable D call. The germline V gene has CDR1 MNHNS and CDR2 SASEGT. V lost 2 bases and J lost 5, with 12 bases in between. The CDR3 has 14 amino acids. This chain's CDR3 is CASSESFKPETQYF. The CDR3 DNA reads TGTGCCAGCAGTGAATCTTTTAAGCCGGAGACCCAGTACTTC.

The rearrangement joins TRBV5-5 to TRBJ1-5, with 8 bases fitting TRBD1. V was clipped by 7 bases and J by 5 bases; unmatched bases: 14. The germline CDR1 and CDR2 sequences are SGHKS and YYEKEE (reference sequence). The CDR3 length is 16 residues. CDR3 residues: CASRLQAGQGYQPQHF. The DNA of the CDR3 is TGTGCCAGCCGGCTCCAGGCAGGACAGGGTTATCAGCCCCAGCATTTT.

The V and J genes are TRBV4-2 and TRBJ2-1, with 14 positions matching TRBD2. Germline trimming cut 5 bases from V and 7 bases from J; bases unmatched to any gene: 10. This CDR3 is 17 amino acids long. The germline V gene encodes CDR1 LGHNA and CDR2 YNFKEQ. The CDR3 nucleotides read TGTGCCAGCAGCTTGACCGGGACTAGCGGGAGTGGGAATGAGCAGTTCTTC. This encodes CASSLTGTSGSGNEQFF.

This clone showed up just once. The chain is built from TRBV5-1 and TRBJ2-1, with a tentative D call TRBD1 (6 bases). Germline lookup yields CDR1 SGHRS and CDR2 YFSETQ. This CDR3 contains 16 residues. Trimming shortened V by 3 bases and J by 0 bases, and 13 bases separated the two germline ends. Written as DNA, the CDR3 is TGCGCCAGCAGCTGGACGGGGACAACCTCCTACAATGAGCAGTTCTTC. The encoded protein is CASSWTGTTSYNEQFF.

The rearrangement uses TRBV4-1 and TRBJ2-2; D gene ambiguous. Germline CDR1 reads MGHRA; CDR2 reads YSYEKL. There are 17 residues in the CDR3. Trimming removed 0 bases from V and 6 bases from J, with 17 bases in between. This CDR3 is CASSQETPGVVAGELFF. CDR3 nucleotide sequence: TGCGCCAGCAGCCAAGAAACCCCAGGTGTTGTAGCCGGGGAGCTGTTTTTT.

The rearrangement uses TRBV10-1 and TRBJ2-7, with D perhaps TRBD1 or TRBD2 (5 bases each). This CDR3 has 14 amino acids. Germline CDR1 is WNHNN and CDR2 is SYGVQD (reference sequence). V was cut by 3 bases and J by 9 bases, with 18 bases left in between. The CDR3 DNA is TGCGCCAGCAGTGAAGGATTTAGGGACGGCGTGCAGTACTTC. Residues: CASSEGFRDGVQYF.

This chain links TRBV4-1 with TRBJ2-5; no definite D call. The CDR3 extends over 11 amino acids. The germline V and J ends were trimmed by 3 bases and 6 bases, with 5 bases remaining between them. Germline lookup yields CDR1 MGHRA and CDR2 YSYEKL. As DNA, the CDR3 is TGCGCCAGCAGCCAGGGCCAGACCCAGTACTTC. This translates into CASSQGQTQYF.

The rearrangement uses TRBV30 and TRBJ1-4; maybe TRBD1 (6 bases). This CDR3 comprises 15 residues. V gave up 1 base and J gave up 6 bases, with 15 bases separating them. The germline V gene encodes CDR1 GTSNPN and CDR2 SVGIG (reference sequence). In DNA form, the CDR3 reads TGTGCCTGGAGTGGGGGAGGGGGTTACCATGAAAAACTGTTTTTT. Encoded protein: CAWSGGGGYHEKLFF.

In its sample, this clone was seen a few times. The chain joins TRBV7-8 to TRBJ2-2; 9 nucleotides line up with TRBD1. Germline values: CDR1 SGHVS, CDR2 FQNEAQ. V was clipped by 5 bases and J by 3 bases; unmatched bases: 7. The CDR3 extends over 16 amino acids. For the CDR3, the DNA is TGTGCCAGCAGCAAAACAGGGGGCGCCGACACCGGGGAGCTGTTTTTT. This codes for CASSKTGGADTGELFF.

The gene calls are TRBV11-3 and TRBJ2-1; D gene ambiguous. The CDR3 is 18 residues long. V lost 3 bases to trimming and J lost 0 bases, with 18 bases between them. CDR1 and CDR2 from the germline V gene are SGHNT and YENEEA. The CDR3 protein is CASSLETRVFSSYNEQFF. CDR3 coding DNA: TGTGCCAGCAGCTTGGAAACTCGGGTCTTCAGCTCCTACAATGAGCAGTTCTTC.

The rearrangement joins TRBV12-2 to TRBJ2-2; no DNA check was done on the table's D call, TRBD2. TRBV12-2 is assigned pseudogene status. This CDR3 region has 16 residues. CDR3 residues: CASHKEERANTGELFF. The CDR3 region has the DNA TGTGCAAGCCACAAAGAGGAGCGGGCGAACACCGGGGAGCTGTTTTTT.